These 5 T cell receptor beta chains were sequenced from one sample in a study of blood T cell repertoires in COVID-19. The assay was immunoSEQ multiplex PCR, and TCRdb's table has in-frame clones only and misses some. The sample yields some 160,000 clones, around 89% seen once. Input material: PBMCs or T cells enriched from blood (not recorded which). The receptor set was obtained from a woman aged 45-65 years who had recovered from COVID-19.

The chain carries TRBV5-1 and TRBJ1-4, with 8 bases identical to TRBD1. The CDR3 is made up of 15 amino acids. V gave up 0 bases and J gave up 8 bases; unmatched junction bases: 6. CDR1 is SGHRS and CDR2 is YFSETQ in the germline V gene. CDR3 in amino acids: CASSLEAGGKEKLFF. CDR3 DNA: TGCGCCAGCAGCTTGGAGGCAGGGGGCAAAGAAAAACTGTTTTTT.

The gene calls are TRBV7-2 and TRBJ2-1; TRBD2 might be the D (5 bases). The CDR3 loop spans 15 amino acids. Trimming pared 5 bases from V and 7 bases from J, leaving 18 bases between. The germline CDR1 and CDR2 sequences are SGHTA and FQGNSA. The DNA for the CDR3 is TGTGCCAGCAGCCAAGCTCCAGTTACGGGAAATGAGCAGTTCTTC. It is translated as CASSQAPVTGNEQFF. Variable domain in full (rest from reference TRBV7-2 and TRBJ2-1): GAGVSQSPSNKVTEKGKDVELRCDPISGHTALYWYRQSLGQGLEFLIYFQGNSAPDKSGLPSDRFSAERTGGSVSTLTIQRTQQEDSAVYLCASSQAPVTGNEQFFGPGTRLTVL.

The genes are TRBV5-8 and TRBJ2-3, with a weak D call TRBD1 (6 bases). V was shortened by 3 bases and J by 6 bases, with 20 bases between the two germline ends. Germline CDR1 reads SGHTS; CDR2 reads YDEGEE. There are 16 residues in the CDR3. The CDR3 protein is CASSSSRQARWDTQYF. CDR3 nucleotide sequence: TGTGCCAGCAGCTCCTCTCGACAGGCTAGGTGGGATACGCAGTATTTT.

V usage is TRBV7-6 and J usage is TRBJ2-7; 11 nucleotides match TRBD1. Germline trimming cut 8 bases from V and 2 bases from J; bases unmatched to any gene: 5. The CDR3 totals 14 residues. Germline CDR1 SGHVS, CDR2 FNYEAQ. CDR3 region: CASGPGQGAYEQYF. The DNA of the CDR3 is TGTGCCAGCGGGCCGGGACAGGGGGCCTACGAGCAGTACTTC. Full variable domain (rest looked up from reference TRBV7-6 and TRBJ2-7): GAGVSQSPRYKVTKRGQDVALRCDPISGHVSLYWYRQALGQGPEFLTYFNYEAQQDKSGLPNDRFSAERPEGSISTLTIQRTEQRDSAMYRCASGPGQGAYEQYFGPGTRLTVT.

This clone was detected only a few times. The chain has TRBV12-3 or TRBV12-4 and TRBJ1-2; possibly TRBD1 for D (5 bases). The CDR3 runs 13 residues. With 1 base removed from V and 4 bases from J, the gap between germline ends came to 7 bases. The CDR3 region is CASSLGQFYGYTF. The CDR3 nucleotides read TGTGCCAGCAGTTTAGGACAGTTCTATGGCTACACCTTC.